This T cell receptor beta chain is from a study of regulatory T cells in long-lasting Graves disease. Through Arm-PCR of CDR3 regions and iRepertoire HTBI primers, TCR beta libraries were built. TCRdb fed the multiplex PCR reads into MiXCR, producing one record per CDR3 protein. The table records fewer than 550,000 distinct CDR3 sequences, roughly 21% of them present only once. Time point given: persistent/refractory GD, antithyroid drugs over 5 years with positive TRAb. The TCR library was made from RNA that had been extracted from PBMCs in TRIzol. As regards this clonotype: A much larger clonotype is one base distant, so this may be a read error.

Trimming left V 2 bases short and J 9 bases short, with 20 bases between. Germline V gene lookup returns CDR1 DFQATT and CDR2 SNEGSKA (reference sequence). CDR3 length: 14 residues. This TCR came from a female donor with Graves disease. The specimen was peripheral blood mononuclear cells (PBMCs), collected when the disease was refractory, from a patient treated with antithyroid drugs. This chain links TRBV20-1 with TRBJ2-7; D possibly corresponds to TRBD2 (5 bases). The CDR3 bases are TGCAGTGCTAGAAGTCCCCCAGGCCAGAGCGGGCAGTACTTC. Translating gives CSARSPPGQSGQYF.